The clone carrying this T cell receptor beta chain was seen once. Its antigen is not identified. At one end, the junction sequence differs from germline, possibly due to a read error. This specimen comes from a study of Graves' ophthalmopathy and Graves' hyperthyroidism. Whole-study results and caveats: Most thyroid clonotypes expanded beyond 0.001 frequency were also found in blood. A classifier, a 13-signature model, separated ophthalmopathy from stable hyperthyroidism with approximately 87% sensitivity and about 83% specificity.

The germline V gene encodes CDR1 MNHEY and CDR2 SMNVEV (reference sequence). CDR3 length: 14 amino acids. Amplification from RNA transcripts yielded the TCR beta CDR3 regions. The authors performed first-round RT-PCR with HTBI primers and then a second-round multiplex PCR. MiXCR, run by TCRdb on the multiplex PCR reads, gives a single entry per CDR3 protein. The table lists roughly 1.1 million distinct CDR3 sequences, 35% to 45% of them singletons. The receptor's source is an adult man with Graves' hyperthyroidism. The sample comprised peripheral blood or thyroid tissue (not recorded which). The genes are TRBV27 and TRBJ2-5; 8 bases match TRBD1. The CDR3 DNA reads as TGTGCCAGCAGTTTCGGACAGGGTGGAGAGACCCAGTGCTTC. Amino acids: CASSFGQGGETQCF.